This record looks at one TCR beta chain sequence and its context. This sample was included in a study of blood T cell repertoires in COVID-19. Looking at the study overall: The United States, Italy and Spain provided the acute and convalescent COVID-19 samples.

Original handling: Amplification with reference gene primers provided the estimates of nucleated cell counts. TCRdb's copy holds only in-frame clones and misses some; the assay was immunoSEQ multiplex PCR. V and J calls and clone size come straight from that table; D and trimming were deduced from the DNA. The table includes around 68,000 clones, 82% detected once. The CDR3 sequence is 16 residues long. The germline V gene has CDR1 KGHSH and CDR2 LQKENI. Trimming shortened V by 3 bases and J by 0 bases, and 12 bases separated the two germline ends. The TCR comes from a man at least 80 years old with active COVID-19. The specimen was peripheral blood. The V and J genes are TRBV18 and TRBJ1-3; D gene uncertain. CDR3 sequence reads: CASSPNTANSGNTIYF. The CDR3 nucleotides read TGTGCCAGCTCACCTAATACAGCCAACTCTGGAAACACCATATATTTT.